This T cell receptor beta chain was identified during a study of blood T cell repertoires in COVID-19. Study details: Sites in the United States, Italy and Spain provided acute and convalescent COVID-19 samples. PBMCs, B-cell-depleted T cells, or T cells provided the cDNA or gDNA that made up the material.

This clone was observed a few times. This CDR3 has 17 residues. The junction had 16 bases not matched to a gene; V was cut back by 4 bases and J by 5 bases. Germline V gene data show CDR1 as SEHNR and CDR2 as FQNEAQ (reference sequence). Only in-frame clones appear in the TCRdb table, and some are missing; sequencing was by immunoSEQ multiplex PCR. The sample has fewer than 75,000 clones, roughly 88% seen once; the top ten hold over 3%. Sequencing was carried out using peripheral blood. The clonotype comes from a man aged 70 or older with acute or convalescent COVID-19. This chain uses TRBV7-9 with TRBJ1-1, with TRBD1 matching 7 bases. CDR3: CASSWVIPGGRKTEAFF. The CDR3 bases are TGTGCCAGCAGCTGGGTAATTCCAGGGGGAAGGAAGACTGAAGCTTTCTTT. The variable domain in full, with the rest retrieved from reference TRBV7-9 and TRBJ1-1, is DTGVSQNPRHKITKRGQNVTFRCDPISEHNRLYWYRQTLGQGPEFLTYFQNEAQLEKSRLLSDRFSAERPKGSFSTLEIQRTEQGDSAMYLCASSWVIPGGRKTEAFFGQGTRLTVV.